Below are 9 T cell receptor beta chains sequenced from a single sample in a study of control samples from healthy donors and cancer patients. TCRdb keeps only in-frame clones here, not all; method: immunoSEQ multiplex PCR. The sample has approximately 190,000 clones. Sequencing was performed on blood. The receptors here all came from a woman under 40 in good health.

The genes are TRBV19 and TRBJ1-1, with D perhaps matching TRBD1 (5 bases). CDR3 length: 14 amino acids. From germline, CDR1 is LNHDA and CDR2 SQIVND (reference sequence). The V gene lost 2 bases and the J gene lost 5 bases, with 12 bases spanning the gap. DNA for the CDR3: TGTGCCAGTAGTATACAGGGTACTTGGACTGAAGCTTTCTTT. It is translated as CASSIQGTWTEAFF. Together with reference TRBV19 and TRBJ1-1, the CDR3 gives the full variable domain: DGGITQSPKYLFRKEGQNVTLSCEQNLNHDAMYWYRQDPGQGLRLIYYSQIVNDFQKGDIAEGYSVSREKKESFPLTVTSAQKNPTAFYLCASSIQGTWTEAFFGQGTRLTVV.

The chain uses TRBV4-3 and TRBJ1-5, with a possible D match to TRBD1 (5 bases). This CDR3 contains 15 residues. V gave up 3 bases and J gave up 7 bases, with 16 bases separating them. Germline assignment: CDR1 LGHNA and CDR2 YSLEER. The CDR3 spells CASSQWKGLEQPQHF. As DNA, the CDR3 is TGCGCCAGCAGCCAGTGGAAGGGGTTAGAGCAGCCCCAGCATTTT.

The V call is TRBV7-9, the J call TRBJ1-1, with D possibly TRBD1 on 6 matching bases. V was pared by 5 bases and J by 1 base, with 20 bases between. Germline CDR1 SEHNR, CDR2 FQNEAQ (reference sequence). The CDR3 is made up of 17 amino acids. This chain's CDR3 is CASSLSRGPQGNTEAFF. The CDR3 nucleotides are TGTGCCAGCAGCCTTAGCAGGGGACCGCAGGGGAACACTGAAGCTTTCTTT.

The V call is TRBV21-1, the J call TRBJ2-6; the tabulated D call, TRBD1, remains unverified against the DNA. TRBV21-1 represents a pseudogene. The CDR3 runs 19 residues. The CDR3 coding sequence is TGTGCCAGCAGCAAAGCGGCCGGGACAGGCGCCTCTGGGGCCAACGTCCTGACTTTC. Translation: CASSKAAGTGASGANVLTF.

The chain uses TRBV7-9 and TRBJ1-1; TRBD1 matches 9 bases. V trimming: 0 bases; J trimming: 1 base; junction bases outside the gene matches: 0. This CDR3 region has 15 residues. CDR1 and CDR2 (germline): SEHNR, FQNEAQ (reference sequence). CDR3 coding DNA: TGTGCCAGCAGCTTAGCGGGACAGGGGAACACTGAAGCTTTCTTT. Its translation: CASSLAGQGNTEAFF.

CDR3 sequence reads: CASSFDNGYGYTF. DNA for the CDR3: TGTGCCAGCAGCTTTGATAATGGCTATGGCTACACCTTC. The J gene is TRBJ1-2, the V gene TRBV5-6; D gene unclear. CDR3 length: 13 amino acids. Trimming left V 2 bases short and J 4 bases short, with 9 bases between. Germline CDR1 is SGHDT and CDR2 is YYEEEE.

The chain is built from TRBV5-1 and TRBJ2-5; D perhaps matches TRBD2 (5 bases). Germline CDR1 is SGHRS and CDR2 is YFSETQ. This CDR3 is 12 amino acids long. Trimming pared 5 bases from V and 3 bases from J, leaving 8 bases between. CDR3 residues: CASRDLEETQYF. The DNA of the CDR3 is TGCGCCAGCAGGGACTTGGAAGAGACCCAGTACTTC.

V usage is TRBV7-8 and J usage is TRBJ1-2; possibly TRBD1 for D (5 bases). The CDR3 extends over 13 amino acids. V was cut by 4 bases and J by 6 bases, with 12 bases left in between. The germline CDR1 and CDR2 sequences are SGHVS and FQNEAQ. The CDR3 DNA follows: TGTGCCAGCAGCTCGCGCGACAGAAATGGCTACACCTTC. Its translation: CASSSRDRNGYTF.

The gene calls are TRBV5-6 and TRBJ2-7, with D unclear. This CDR3 comprises 13 residues. Germline V gene lookup returns CDR1 SGHDT and CDR2 YYEEEE. V shed 1 base and J shed 3 bases, with 8 bases lying between them. The CDR3 loop reads CASSLPGDYEQYF. The CDR3 coding sequence is TGTGCCAGCAGCTTGCCAGGCGACTACGAGCAGTACTTC.